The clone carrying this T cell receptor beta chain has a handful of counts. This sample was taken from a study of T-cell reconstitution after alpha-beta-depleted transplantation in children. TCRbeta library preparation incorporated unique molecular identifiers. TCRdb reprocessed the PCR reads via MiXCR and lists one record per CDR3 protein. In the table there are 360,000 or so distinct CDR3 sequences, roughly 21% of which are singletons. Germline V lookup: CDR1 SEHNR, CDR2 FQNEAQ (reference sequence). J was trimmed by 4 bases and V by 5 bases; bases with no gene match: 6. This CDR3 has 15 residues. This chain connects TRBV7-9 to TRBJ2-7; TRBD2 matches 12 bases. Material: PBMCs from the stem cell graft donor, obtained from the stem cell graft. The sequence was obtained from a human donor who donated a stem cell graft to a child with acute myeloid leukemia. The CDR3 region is CASSGGTSGLYEQYF. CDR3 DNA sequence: TGTGCCAGCAGCGGAGGGACTAGCGGGCTATACGAGCAGTACTTC. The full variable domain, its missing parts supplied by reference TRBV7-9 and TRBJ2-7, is DTGVSQNPRHKITKRGQNVTFRCDPISEHNRLYWYRQTLGQGPEFLTYFQNEAQLEKSRLLSDRFSAERPKGSFSTLEIQRTEQGDSAMYLCASSGGTSGLYEQYFGPGTRLTVT.